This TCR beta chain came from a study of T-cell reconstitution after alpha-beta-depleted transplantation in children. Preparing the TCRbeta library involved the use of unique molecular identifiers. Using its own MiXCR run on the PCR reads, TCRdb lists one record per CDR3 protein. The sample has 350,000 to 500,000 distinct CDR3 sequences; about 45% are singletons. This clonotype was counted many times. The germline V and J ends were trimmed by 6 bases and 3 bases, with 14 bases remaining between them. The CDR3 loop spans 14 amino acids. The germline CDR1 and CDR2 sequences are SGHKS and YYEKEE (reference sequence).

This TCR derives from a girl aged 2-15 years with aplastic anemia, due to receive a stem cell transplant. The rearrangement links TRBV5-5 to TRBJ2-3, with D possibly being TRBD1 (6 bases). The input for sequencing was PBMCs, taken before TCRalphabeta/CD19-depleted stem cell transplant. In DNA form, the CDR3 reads TGTGCCAGCACCAAAACCGGGACAACAGATACGCAGTATTTT. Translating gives CASTKTGTTDTQYF.